What follows is one T cell receptor (beta chain) and its context. The data belong to a study of blood T cell repertoires in COVID-19. Study-level background: PBMCs, B-cell-depleted T cells, or T cells were the source of the cDNA or gDNA that made up the material.

Original processing notes: Amplified reference gene primers provided the basis for estimating nucleated cell counts. The table came from immunoSEQ multiplex PCR; TCRdb's copy has only in-frame clones and leaves some out. V, J and clone size reflect that table, while D and trimming were determined from the DNA. The sample holds fewer than 40,000 clones, 65% to 90% seen once. The V gene's germline CDR1 is MGHRA and CDR2 YSYEKL. The length of the CDR3 is 15 residues. The ends lost 3 bases at V and 7 bases at J; junction bases unmatched: 6. The clonotype was recovered from an elderly man with active COVID-19. Sequenced: peripheral blood. The J gene is TRBJ1-6, the V gene TRBV4-1; 7 nucleotides match TRBD1. The CDR3 sequence: CASSHADRENSPLHF. DNA of the CDR3: TGCGCCAGCAGCCACGCCGACAGGGAGAATTCACCCCTCCACTTT.